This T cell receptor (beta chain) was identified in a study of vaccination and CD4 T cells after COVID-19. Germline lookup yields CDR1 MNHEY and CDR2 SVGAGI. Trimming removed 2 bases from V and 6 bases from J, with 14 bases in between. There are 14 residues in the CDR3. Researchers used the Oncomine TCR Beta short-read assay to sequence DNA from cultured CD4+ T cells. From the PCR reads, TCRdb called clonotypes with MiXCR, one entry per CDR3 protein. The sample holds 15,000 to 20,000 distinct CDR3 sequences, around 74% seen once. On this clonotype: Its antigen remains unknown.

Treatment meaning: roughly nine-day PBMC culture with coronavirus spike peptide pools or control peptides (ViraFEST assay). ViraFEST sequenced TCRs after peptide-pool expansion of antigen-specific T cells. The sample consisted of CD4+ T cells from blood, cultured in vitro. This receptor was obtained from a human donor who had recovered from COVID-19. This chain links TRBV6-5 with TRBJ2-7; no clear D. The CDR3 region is CASSYGERISEQYF. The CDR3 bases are TGTGCCAGCAGTTACGGGGAAAGGATTTCCGAGCAGTACTTC.